The clone carrying this T cell receptor (beta chain) showed up just a few times. This entry comes from a study of T-cell reconstitution after alpha-beta-depleted transplantation in children. Preparation of the TCRbeta library involved a method that used unique molecular identifiers. TCRdb processed the PCR reads anew with MiXCR; each CDR3 protein has one entry. The sample contains more than 85,000 distinct CDR3 sequences, 7.5% to 9% of which appear only once. Sequencing used PBMCs, obtained before TCRalphabeta/CD19-depleted stem cell transplant. The TCR comes from a boy aged 2-9 years with acute lymphoblastic leukemia, due to receive a stem cell transplant.

This CDR3 reads CASSLLDSHSYEQYF. The CDR3 coding sequence is TGTGCCAGCAGCTTACTGGACAGTCACTCCTACGAGCAGTACTTC. The chain combines TRBV11-1 with TRBJ2-7; D possibly corresponds to TRBD1 (6 bases). The CDR3 consists of 15 residues. V was cut by 2 bases and J by 0 bases, with 11 bases left in between. Germline assignment: CDR1 SGHAT and CDR2 FQDESV (reference sequence). Full variable domain (outside the CDR3, taken from reference TRBV11-1 and TRBJ2-7): EAEVAQSPRYKITEKSQAVAFWCDPISGHATLYWYRQILGQGPELLVQFQDESVVDDSQLPKDRFSAERLKGVDSTLKIQPAELGDSAMYLCASSLLDSHSYEQYFGPGTRLTVT.